This T cell receptor (beta chain) originates from a study of cytomegalovirus exposure and HLA in healthy donors. The study, taken as a whole, reports: Using a false discovery rate of 0.05, a later analysis showed that approximately 18,000 TCR beta sequences were associated with HLA alleles.

In the PCR, 60 Vbeta and 13 Jbeta primers were used. Libraries were prepared by immunoSEQ multiplex PCR; TCRdb keeps only in-frame clonotypes and omits some of them. The sample contains more than 150,000 clones, roughly 82% of which appear only once. With respect to this clone: Antigen specificity is unknown.

Germline CDR1 reads LNHNV; CDR2 reads YYDKDF (reference sequence). This CDR3 spans 15 amino acids. Trimming shortened V by 1 base and J by 6 bases, and 13 bases separated the two germline ends. Material for sequencing was PBMCs. This sequence originates from a girl aged 2-10 years in good health and CMV-seropositive. The gene calls are TRBV15 and TRBJ1-5, with a possible D match to TRBD1 (6 bases). The CDR3 loop is CATSRGPRGGQPQHF. In DNA, the CDR3 is TGTGCCACCAGCAGAGGTCCCAGGGGCGGTCAGCCCCAGCATTTT.